These 12 T cell receptor beta chains came from one sample sequenced in a study of read filtering for tumor transcriptome and immune sequencing. This library used approximately 390 ng RNA and molecular barcoded adaptors spanning alpha/delta and beta/gamma chains. Via MiXCR, TCRdb re-called the reads, giving one row per CDR3 protein. The table includes about 58,000 distinct CDR3 sequences, roughly an eighth detected once. The sample was a population of CD138-negative cells sorted from bone marrow. All receptors derive from a donor aged 40 or over with multiple myeloma.

This clonotype occurred many times. This chain uses TRBV6-5 with TRBJ2-1, with 12 bases aligning to TRBD2. CDR1 is MNHEY and CDR2 is SVGAGI in the germline V gene. Unmatched junction bases numbered 8, after V lost 0 bases and J lost 5 bases. The CDR3 has 18 residues. CDR3 sequence (DNA): TGTGCCAGCAGTTACTCGTCACTAGCGGGGGGCTGGGACAATGAGCAGTTCTTC. Protein product: CASSYSSLAGGWDNEQFF.

Comments on this clonotype: A much more abundant neighbour one base away suggests this may be a read error. V and J are TRBV4-1 and TRBJ1-1; D unclear. The CDR3 spans 16 residues. Germline V gives CDR1 MGHRA, CDR2 YSYEKL. Trimming took 0 bases from V and 11 from J, leaving 22 bases between them. DNA for the CDR3: TGCGCCAGCAGCCAAGATAACCTACATCGGCCACTGAACGCTTTCTTT. Residues: CASSQDNLHRPLNAFF.

This clonotype appeared many times. This sequence joins TRBV4-1 and TRBJ2-3; weak D call: TRBD2 (6 bases). The CDR3 totals 16 residues. V lost 1 base, J lost 1 base, and 12 bases lay in between. Germline V gene data show CDR1 as MGHRA and CDR2 as YSYEKL. The CDR3 loop reads CASSQALGGGTDTQYF. The DNA of the CDR3 is TGCGCCAGCAGCCAAGCTCTAGGCGGGGGCACAGATACGCAGTATTTT.

This clonotype showed up many times. The gene calls are TRBV5-5 and TRBJ1-1; a weak D match, TRBD1 (6 bases). The length of the CDR3 is 15 residues. The germline V gene has CDR1 SGHKS and CDR2 YYEKEE (reference sequence). V was trimmed by 4 bases and J by 1 base, leaving 14 bases between them. The CDR3 sequence is CASSHLQGSNTEAFF. The CDR3 bases are TGTGCCAGCAGCCACCTACAGGGATCGAACACTGAAGCTTTCTTT. Filled out from reference TRBV5-5 and TRBJ1-1, the complete variable domain reads DAGVTQSPTHLIKTRGQQVTLRCSPISGHKSVSWYQQVLGQGPQFIFQYYEKEERGRGNFPDRFSARQFPNYSSELNVNALLLGDSALYLCASSHLQGSNTEAFFGQGTRLTVV.

This clonotype was picked up many times. The chain joins TRBV28 to TRBJ2-7; D is perhaps TRBD1 or TRBD2 (5 bases each). The CDR3 runs to 15 residues. CDR1 is MDHEN, CDR2 SYDVKM, per germline. V was cut by 5 bases and J by 0 bases, with 14 bases left in between. CDR3 sequence: CASSLPGTSSYEQYF. For the CDR3, the DNA is TGTGCCAGCAGTCTTCCGGGGACGAGCTCCTACGAGCAGTACTTC.

This clonotype was counted ten times or more. The chain uses TRBV2 and TRBJ2-7; TRBD2 matches 8 bases. The CDR3 totals 14 residues. V was clipped by 8 bases and J by 0 bases; unmatched bases: 6. CDR1 and CDR2 from the germline V gene are SNHLY and FYNNEI. The CDR3 nucleotides are TGTGCCAGCGGGACGGGGGGGGCCTCCTACGAGCAGTACTTC. It specifies CASGTGGASYEQYF. The entire variable domain, with the rest obtained from reference TRBV2 and TRBJ2-7, is as follows: EPEVTQTPSHQVTQMGQEVILRCVPISNHLYFYWYRQILGQKVEFLVSFYNNEISEKSEIFDDQFSVERPDGSNFTLKIRSTKLEDSAMYFCASGTGGASYEQYFGPGTRLTVT.

This clonotype has ten or more counts. The chain couples TRBV3-1 to TRBJ2-5; D remains ambiguous. V was cut by 0 bases and J by 5 bases, with 7 bases left in between. Germline V gene lookup returns CDR1 LGHDT and CDR2 YNNKEL (reference sequence). The CDR3 loop spans 13 amino acids. The CDR3 loop reads CASSQDPEETQYF. CDR3 bases: TGTGCCAGCAGCCAAGATCCAGAGGAGACCCAGTACTTC.

This clonotype was found once. This rearrangement joins TRBV27 to TRBJ1-1; TRBD1 is a possible D gene (5 bases). CDR1 and CDR2 from the germline V gene are MNHEY and SMNVEV (reference sequence). V shed 7 bases and J shed 0 bases, with 12 bases lying between them. The CDR3 loop spans 14 amino acids. CDR3 sequence reads: CASTADRLNTEAFF. CDR3 DNA: TGTGCCAGCACCGCCGACAGACTGAACACTGAAGCTTTCTTT.

This clonotype was recorded many times. J is TRBJ2-1 and V is TRBV3-1; possibly TRBD2 for D (6 bases). Deletions cut 3 bases from V and 5 bases from J, with 17 bases between. Germline lookup yields CDR1 LGHDT and CDR2 YNNKEL (reference sequence). CDR3 size: 16 residues. Here the CDR3 DNA reads TGTGCCAGCAGCCAGGTCGCCGGGACTGGTGACAATGAGCAGTTCTTC. This sequence encodes CASSQVAGTGDNEQFF.

This clonotype turned up a few times. V gene TRBV19 combines with J gene TRBJ1-5; D ambiguous. Germline V gene data show CDR1 as LNHDA and CDR2 as SQIVND (reference sequence). The V end lost 7 bases, the J end lost 7 bases, and 11 bases lay between the germline ends. The CDR3 has 12 residues. CDR3 protein: CASNLGVQPQHF. CDR3 DNA sequence: TGTGCCAGTAACCTCGGGGTACAGCCCCAGCATTTT.

As to this clonotype: A clone one base away is much larger, so this may be a read error. This sequence joins TRBV30 and TRBJ2-7; 9 nucleotides line up with TRBD2. Germline CDR1 reads GTSNPN; CDR2 reads SVGIG (reference sequence). CDR3 length equals 15 residues. The CDR3 nucleotides read TGTGCCTGGTGTGTACGACTAGCGGCCTCCTACGAGCAGTACTTC. It specifies CAWCVRLAASYEQYF.

This clonotype was observed many times. V gene TRBV6-5 combines with J gene TRBJ1-1; 7 bases match TRBD1. V was pared by 4 bases and J by 11 bases, with 10 bases of the junction left unmatched. Germline V gene sequence: CDR1 MNHEY, CDR2 SVGAGI. The CDR3 sequence is 13 residues long. The CDR3: CASSSDRLIAAFF. The CDR3 DNA is TGTGCCAGCAGTTCGGACAGGTTGATCGCGGCTTTCTTT.